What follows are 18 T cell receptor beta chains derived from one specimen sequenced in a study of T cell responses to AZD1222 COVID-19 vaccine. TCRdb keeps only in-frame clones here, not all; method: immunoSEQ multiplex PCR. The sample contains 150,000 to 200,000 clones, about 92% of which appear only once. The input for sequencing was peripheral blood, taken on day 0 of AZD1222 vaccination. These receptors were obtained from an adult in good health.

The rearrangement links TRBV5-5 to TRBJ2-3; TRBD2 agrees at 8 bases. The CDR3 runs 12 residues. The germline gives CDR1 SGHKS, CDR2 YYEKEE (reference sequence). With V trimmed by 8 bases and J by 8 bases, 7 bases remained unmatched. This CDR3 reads CASRESGGTQYF. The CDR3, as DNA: TGTGCCAGTCGGGAGAGCGGGGGTACGCAGTATTTT.

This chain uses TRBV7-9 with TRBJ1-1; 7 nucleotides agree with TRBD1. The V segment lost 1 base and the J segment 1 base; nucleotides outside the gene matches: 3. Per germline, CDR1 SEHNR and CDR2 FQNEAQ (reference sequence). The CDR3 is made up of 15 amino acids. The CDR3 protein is CASSLGTGENTEAFF. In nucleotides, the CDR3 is TGTGCCAGCAGCTTAGGTACAGGGGAGAACACTGAAGCTTTCTTT.

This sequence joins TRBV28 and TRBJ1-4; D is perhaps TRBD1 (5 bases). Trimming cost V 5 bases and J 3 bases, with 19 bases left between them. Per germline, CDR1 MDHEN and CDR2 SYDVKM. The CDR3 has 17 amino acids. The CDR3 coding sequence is TGTGCCAGCAGTGTCACAGGACTAGGGGCGGCTAATGAAAAACTGTTTTTT. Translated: CASSVTGLGAANEKLFF.

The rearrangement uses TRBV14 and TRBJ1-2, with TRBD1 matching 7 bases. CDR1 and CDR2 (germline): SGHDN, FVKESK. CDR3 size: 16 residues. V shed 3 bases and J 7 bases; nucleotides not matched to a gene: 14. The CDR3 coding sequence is TGTGCCAGCAGCCAGGACAGGAGACATCGTGTAGGTGGCTACACCTTC. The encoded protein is CASSQDRRHRVGGYTF. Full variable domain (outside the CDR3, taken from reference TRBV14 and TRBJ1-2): EAGVTQFPSHSVIEKGQTVTLRCDPISGHDNLYWYRRVMGKEIKFLLHFVKESKQDESGMPNNRFLAERTGGTYSTLKVQPAELEDSGVYFCASSQDRRHRVGGYTFGSGTRLTVV.

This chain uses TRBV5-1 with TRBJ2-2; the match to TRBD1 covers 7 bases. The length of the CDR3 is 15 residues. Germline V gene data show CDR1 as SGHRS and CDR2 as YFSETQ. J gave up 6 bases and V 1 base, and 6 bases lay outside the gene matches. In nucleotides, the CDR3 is TGCGCCAGCAGCTTGCAAGAACAGGGGCCCGGGGAGCTGTTTTTT. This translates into CASSLQEQGPGELFF.

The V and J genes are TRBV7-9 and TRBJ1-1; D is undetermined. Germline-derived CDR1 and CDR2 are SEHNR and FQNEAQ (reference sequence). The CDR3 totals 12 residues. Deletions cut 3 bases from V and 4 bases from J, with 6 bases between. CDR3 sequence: CASSFYLTEAFF. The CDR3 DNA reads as TGTGCCAGCAGCTTTTATCTCACTGAAGCTTTCTTT.

CDR3 loop: CASTAKQSSYNSPLHF. In DNA, the CDR3 is TGTGCCAGTACCGCGAAACAGAGCTCCTATAATTCACCCCTCCACTTT. This chain links TRBV19 with TRBJ1-6; no clear D gene. The V end was cut by 7 bases, the J end by 0 bases, with 13 bases between. The CDR3 is made up of 16 amino acids. The germline V gene has CDR1 LNHDA and CDR2 SQIVND (reference sequence).

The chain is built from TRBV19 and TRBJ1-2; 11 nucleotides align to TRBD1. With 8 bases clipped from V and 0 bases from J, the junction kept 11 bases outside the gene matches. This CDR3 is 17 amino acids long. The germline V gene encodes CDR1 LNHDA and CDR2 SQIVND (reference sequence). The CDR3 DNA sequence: TGTGCCAGTGCCCCATCCAGGGACAGGGGGACTAACTATGGCTACACCTTC. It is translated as CASAPSRDRGTNYGYTF.

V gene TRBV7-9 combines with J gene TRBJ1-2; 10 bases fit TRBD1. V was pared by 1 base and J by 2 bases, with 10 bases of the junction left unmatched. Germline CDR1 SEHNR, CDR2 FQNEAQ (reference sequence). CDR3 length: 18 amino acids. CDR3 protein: CASSLDRDRGRRNYGYTF. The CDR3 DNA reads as TGTGCCAGCAGCTTAGATCGGGACAGGGGTCGCCGGAACTATGGCTACACCTTC. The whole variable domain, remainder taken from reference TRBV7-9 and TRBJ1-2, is DTGVSQNPRHKITKRGQNVTFRCDPISEHNRLYWYRQTLGQGPEFLTYFQNEAQLEKSRLLSDRFSAERPKGSFSTLEIQRTEQGDSAMYLCASSLDRDRGRRNYGYTFGSGTRLTVV.

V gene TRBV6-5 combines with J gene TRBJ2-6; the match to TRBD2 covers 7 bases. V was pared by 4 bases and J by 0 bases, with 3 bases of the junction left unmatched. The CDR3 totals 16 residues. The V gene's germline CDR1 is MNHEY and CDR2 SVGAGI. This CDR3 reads CASSWGGFSGANVLTF. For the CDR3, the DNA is TGTGCCAGCAGTTGGGGGGGATTCTCTGGGGCCAACGTCCTGACTTTC.

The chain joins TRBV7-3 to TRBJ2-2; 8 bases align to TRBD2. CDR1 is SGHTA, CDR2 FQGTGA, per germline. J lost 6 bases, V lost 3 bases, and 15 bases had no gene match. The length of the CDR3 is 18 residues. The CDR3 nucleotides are TGTGCCAGCAGCTTCCAGCCGCGGGGGGCCGGATTGTCCGGGGAGCTGTTTTTT. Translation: CASSFQPRGAGLSGELFF.

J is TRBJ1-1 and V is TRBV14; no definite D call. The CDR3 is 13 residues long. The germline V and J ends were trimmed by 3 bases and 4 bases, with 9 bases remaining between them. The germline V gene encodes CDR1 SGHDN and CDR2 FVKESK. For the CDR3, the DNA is TGTGCCAGCAGCCACGGCCGAGCCACTGAAGCTTTCTTT. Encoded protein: CASSHGRATEAFF. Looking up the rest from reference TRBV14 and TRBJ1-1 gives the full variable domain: EAGVTQFPSHSVIEKGQTVTLRCDPISGHDNLYWYRRVMGKEIKFLLHFVKESKQDESGMPNNRFLAERTGGTYSTLKVQPAELEDSGVYFCASSHGRATEAFFGQGTRLTVV.

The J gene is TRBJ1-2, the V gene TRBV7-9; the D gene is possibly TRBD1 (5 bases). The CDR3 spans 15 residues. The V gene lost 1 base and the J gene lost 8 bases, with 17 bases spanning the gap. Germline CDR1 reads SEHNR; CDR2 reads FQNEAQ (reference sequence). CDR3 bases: TGTGCCAGCAGCTTAGGACAGCCCGTTCCGGGAGGCTACACCTTC. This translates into CASSLGQPVPGGYTF.

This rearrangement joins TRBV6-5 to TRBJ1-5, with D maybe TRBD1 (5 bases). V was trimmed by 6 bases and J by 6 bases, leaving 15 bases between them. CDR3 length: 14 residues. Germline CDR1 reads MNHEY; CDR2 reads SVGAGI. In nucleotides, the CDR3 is TGTGCCAGCAGACGGGGGGGGTTTGGTCAGCCCCAGCATTTT. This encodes CASRRGGFGQPQHF.

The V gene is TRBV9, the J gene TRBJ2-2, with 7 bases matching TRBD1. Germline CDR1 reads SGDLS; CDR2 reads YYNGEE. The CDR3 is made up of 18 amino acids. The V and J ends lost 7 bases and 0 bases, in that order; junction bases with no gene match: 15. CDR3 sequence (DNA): TGTGCCAGCGGGTGGTGGACAGGAGCCTATCCGAACACCGGGGAGCTGTTTTTT. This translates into CASGWWTGAYPNTGELFF.

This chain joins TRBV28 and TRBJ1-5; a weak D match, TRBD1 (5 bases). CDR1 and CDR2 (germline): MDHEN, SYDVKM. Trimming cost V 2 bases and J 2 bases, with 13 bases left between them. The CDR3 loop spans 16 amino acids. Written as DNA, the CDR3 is TGTGCCAGCAGTTTAACTGGGGCTTATGGCAATCAGCCCCAGCATTTT. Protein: CASSLTGAYGNQPQHF.

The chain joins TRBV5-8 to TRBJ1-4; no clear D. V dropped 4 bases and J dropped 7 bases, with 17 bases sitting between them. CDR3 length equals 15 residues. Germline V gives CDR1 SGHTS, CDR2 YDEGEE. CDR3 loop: CASSPKGSGGEKLFF. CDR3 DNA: TGTGCCAGCAGCCCCAAGGGTTCCGGCGGTGAAAAACTGTTTTTT.

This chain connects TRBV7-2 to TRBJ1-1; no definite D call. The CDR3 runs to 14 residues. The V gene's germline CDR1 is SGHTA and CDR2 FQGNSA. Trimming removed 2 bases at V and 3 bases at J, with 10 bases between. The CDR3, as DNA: TGTGCCAGCAGCTTATCGAATTGGGACACTGAAGCTTTCTTT. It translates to CASSLSNWDTEAFF.